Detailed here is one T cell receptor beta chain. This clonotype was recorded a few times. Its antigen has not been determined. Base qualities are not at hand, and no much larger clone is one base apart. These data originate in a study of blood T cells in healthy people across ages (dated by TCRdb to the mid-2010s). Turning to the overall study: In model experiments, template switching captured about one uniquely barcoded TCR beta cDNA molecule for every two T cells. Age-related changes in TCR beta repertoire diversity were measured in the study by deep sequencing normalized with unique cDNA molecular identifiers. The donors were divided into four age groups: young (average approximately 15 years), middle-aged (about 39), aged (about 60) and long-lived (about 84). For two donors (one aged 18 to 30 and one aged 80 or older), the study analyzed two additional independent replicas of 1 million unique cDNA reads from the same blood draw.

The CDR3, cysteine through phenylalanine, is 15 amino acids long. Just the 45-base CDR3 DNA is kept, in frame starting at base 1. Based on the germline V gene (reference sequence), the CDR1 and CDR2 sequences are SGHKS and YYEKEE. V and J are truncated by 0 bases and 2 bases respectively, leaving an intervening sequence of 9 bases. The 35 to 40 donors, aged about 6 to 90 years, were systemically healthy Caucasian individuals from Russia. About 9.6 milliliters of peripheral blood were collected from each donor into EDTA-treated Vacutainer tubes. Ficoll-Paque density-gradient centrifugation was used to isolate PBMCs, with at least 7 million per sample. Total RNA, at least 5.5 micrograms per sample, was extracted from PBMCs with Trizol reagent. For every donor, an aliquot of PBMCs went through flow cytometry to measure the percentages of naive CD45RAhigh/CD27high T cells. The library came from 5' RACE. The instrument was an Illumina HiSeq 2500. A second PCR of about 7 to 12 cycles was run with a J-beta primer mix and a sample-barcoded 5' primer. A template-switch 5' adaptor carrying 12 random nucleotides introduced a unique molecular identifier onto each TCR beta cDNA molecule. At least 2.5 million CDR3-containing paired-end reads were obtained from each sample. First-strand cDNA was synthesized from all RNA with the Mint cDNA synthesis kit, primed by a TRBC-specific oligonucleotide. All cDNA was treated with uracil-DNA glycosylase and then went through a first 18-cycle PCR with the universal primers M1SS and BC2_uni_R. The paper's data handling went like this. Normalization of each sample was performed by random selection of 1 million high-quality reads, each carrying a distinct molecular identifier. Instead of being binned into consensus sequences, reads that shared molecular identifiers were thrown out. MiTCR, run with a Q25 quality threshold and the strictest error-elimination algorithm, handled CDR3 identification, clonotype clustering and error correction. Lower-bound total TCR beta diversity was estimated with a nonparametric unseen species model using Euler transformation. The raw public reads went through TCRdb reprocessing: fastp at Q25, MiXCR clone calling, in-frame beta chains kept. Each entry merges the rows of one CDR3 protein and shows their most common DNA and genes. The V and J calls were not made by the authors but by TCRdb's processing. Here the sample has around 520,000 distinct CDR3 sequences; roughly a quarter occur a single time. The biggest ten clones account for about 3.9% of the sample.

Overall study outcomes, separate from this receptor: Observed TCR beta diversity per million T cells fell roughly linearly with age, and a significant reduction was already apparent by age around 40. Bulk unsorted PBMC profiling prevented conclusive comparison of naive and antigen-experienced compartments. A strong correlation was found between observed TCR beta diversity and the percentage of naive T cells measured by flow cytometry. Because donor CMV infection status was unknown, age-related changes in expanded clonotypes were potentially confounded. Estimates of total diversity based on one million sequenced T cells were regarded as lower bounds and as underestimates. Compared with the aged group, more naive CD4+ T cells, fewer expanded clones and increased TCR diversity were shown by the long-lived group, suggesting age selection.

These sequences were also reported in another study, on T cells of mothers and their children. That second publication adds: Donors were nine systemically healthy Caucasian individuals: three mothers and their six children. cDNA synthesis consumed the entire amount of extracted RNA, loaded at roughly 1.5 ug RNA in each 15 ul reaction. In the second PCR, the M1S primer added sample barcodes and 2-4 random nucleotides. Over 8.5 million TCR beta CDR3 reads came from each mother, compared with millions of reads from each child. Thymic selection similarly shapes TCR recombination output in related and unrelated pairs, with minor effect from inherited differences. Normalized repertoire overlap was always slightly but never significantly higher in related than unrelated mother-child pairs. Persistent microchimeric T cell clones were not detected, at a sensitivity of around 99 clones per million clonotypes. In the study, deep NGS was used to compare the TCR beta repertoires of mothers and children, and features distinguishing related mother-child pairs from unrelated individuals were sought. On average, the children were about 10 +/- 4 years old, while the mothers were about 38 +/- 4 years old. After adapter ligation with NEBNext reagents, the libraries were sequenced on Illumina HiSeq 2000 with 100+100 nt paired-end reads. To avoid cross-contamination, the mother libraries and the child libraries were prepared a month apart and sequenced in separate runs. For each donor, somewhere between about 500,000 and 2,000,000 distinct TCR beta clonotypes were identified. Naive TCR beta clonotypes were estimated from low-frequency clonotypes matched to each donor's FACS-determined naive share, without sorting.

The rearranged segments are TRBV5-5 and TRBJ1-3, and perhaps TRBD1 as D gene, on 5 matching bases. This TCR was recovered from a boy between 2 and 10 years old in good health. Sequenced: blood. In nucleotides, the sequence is TGTGCCAGCAGCTTGGAGGGGTACCCTGGAAACACCATATATTTT. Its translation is CASSLEGYPGNTIYF.